The sequence of this TCR beta chain was determined in a study of cytomegalovirus exposure and HLA in healthy donors. CDR3 length equals 17 residues. Germline V CDR1 and CDR2: SGHDT, YYEEEE. Trimming at V came to 0 bases and at J to 4 bases, leaving 5 bases not matched to a gene. The study ran its PCR with 60 Vbeta and 13 Jbeta primers. Data came from immunoSEQ multiplex PCR; TCRdb stores just in-frame clones and leaves some out. The sample contains approximately 170,000 clones, roughly 79% of which appear only once. The source material was PBMCs. The genes are TRBV5-6 and TRBJ2-3; 13 bases line up with TRBD2. The sequence came from a man aged 40-49 years in good health and CMV-seronegative. CDR3 residues: CASSLGITSGRADTQYF. The CDR3 bases are TGTGCCAGCAGCTTGGGTATTACTAGCGGGAGGGCAGATACGCAGTATTTT.